This paragraph covers one T cell receptor (beta chain) sequence. As yet, its antigen is unknown. Germline V gene lookup returns CDR1 SGHAT and CDR2 FQNNGV. The ends were cut back, 4 bases at V and 5 bases at J, with 14 bases in the middle. This CDR3 contains 15 residues. This sample is drawn from a study of cytomegalovirus exposure and HLA in healthy donors. Donors likely had unrecorded immune exposures despite being nominally healthy when sampled. The PCR employed 60 Vbeta primers together with 13 Jbeta primers. Method: immunoSEQ multiplex PCR; TCRdb's copy keeps in-frame clones and lacks some. The sample has some 140,000 clones; 60% to 80% are singletons. Study-level points and caveats: Later genetic work tied a missense DCLRE1C variant to beta-chain V and J trimming. An ancestry cluster, one associated with Asian ancestry, reportedly showed fewer N-insertions than the approximately 670-donor mean in a later analysis.

The sample consisted of PBMCs. This chain links TRBV11-2 with TRBJ1-4, with D maybe TRBD1 (6 bases). This receptor was taken from a middle-aged man in good health and CMV-seronegative. CDR3 loop: CASSSGQTKNEKLFF. Written as DNA, the CDR3 is TGTGCCAGCAGCTCCGGACAGACCAAGAATGAAAAACTGTTTTTT.